The 9 T cell receptor beta chains presented below share a single source sample, sequenced in a study of T cells in Graves' hyperthyroidism and ophthalmopathy. RNA transcripts served as the template for amplifying TCR beta CDR3 regions. Carried out on the TCR CDR3, a first-round RT-PCR used the HTBI primer set. TCRdb reanalysed the multiplex PCR reads using MiXCR and keeps one entry per CDR3 protein. The profile shows more than 650,000 distinct CDR3 sequences, roughly 15% of them singletons. The sample consisted of blood. These receptors originate from a woman younger than 35 with Graves' hyperthyroidism.

This chain joins TRBV14 and TRBJ2-1; 11 positions match TRBD2. Germline values: CDR1 SGHDN, CDR2 FVKESK. This CDR3 is 15 amino acids long. V was clipped by 4 bases and J by 9 bases; unmatched bases: 8. DNA for the CDR3: TGTGCCAGCAGCCTTCTGACTAGCGGGACAAGTGAGCAGTTCTTC. It translates to CASSLLTSGTSEQFF.

The sample holds many counts of this clonotype. V is TRBV6-1 and J is TRBJ1-5, with 9 bases fitting TRBD1. V shed 7 bases and J 3 bases; nucleotides not matched to a gene: 10. Germline values: CDR1 MNHNS, CDR2 SASEGT. This CDR3 is 16 amino acids long. The CDR3 sequence is CASTPGTGINNQPQHF. As DNA, the CDR3 is TGTGCCAGCACCCCCGGGACAGGGATTAACAATCAGCCCCAGCATTTT.

This clonotype was seen ten or more times. V gene TRBV5-1 combines with J gene TRBJ2-1, with 11 bases that match TRBD2. V trimming: 0 bases; J trimming: 6 bases; junction bases outside the gene matches: 2. CDR1 and CDR2 (germline): SGHRS, YFSETQ. This CDR3 spans 15 amino acids. The CDR3 here is CASSLALAGVNEQFF. The CDR3 DNA reads TGCGCCAGCAGCTTGGCACTAGCGGGAGTCAATGAGCAGTTCTTC.

This clonotype was found many times. The rearrangement links TRBV28 to TRBJ2-1; the match to TRBD2 covers 8 bases. This CDR3 contains 17 residues. CDR1 and CDR2 from the germline V gene are MDHEN and SYDVKM. J gave up 5 bases and V 6 bases, and 15 bases lay outside the gene matches. CDR3 protein: CASSPATSAGGHNEQFF. The DNA for the CDR3 is TGTGCCAGCAGCCCAGCTACCAGTGCGGGAGGCCACAATGAGCAGTTCTTC. The full variable domain, in which reference TRBV28 and TRBJ2-1 provide the parts outside the CDR3, is DVKVTQSSRYLVKRTGEKVFLECVQDMDHENMFWYRQDPGLGLRLIYFSYDVKMKEKGDIPEGYSVSREKKERFSLILESASTNQTSMYLCASSPATSAGGHNEQFFGPGTRLTVL.

The chain combines TRBV5-6 with TRBJ1-2; D ambiguous. CDR3 size: 13 residues. V dropped 2 bases and J dropped 3 bases, with 8 bases sitting between them. Germline V lookup: CDR1 SGHDT, CDR2 YYEEEE. The CDR3 nucleotides read TGTGCCAGCAGCTTCGAGAGGGACTATGGCTACACCTTC. Protein product: CASSFERDYGYTF. The variable domain in full, completed from reference TRBV5-6 and TRBJ1-2, reads DAGVTQSPTHLIKTRGQQVTLRCSPKSGHDTVSWYQQALGQGPQFIFQYYEEEERQRGNFPDRFSGHQFPNYSSELNVNALLLGDSALYLCASSFERDYGYTFGSGTRLTVV.

The chain joins TRBV28 to TRBJ2-1, with TRBD2 matching over 13 bases. With V trimmed by 5 bases and J by 3 bases, 4 bases remained unmatched. Germline CDR1 and CDR2: MDHEN and SYDVKM. This CDR3 has 16 amino acids. This chain's CDR3 is CASSRTSGSVYNEQFF. The CDR3 DNA sequence: TGTGCCAGCAGTCGGACTAGCGGGAGCGTCTACAATGAGCAGTTCTTC.

V usage is TRBV12-3 or TRBV12-4 and J usage is TRBJ2-7, with 11 bases identical to TRBD2. J was trimmed by 5 bases and V by 5 bases; bases with no gene match: 5. The CDR3 extends over 14 amino acids. CDR3: CASSELAGVHEQYF. CDR3 nucleotides: TGTGCCAGCAGTGAACTAGCGGGAGTCCACGAGCAGTACTTC.

This clonotype was recorded at least ten times. The V call is TRBV5-5, the J call TRBJ2-2; 11 bases are a match to TRBD2. The J segment lost 8 bases and the V segment lost 5 bases, leaving 5 bases of the junction unmatched. There are 14 residues in the CDR3. The germline gives CDR1 SGHKS, CDR2 YYEKEE (reference sequence). DNA of the CDR3: TGTGCCAGCAGTCTTCTAGCGGGAGGTGGGGAGCTGTTTTTT. Protein product: CASSLLAGGGELFF.

This clonotype was seen many times. This chain links TRBV6-1 with TRBJ2-5, with 7 bases matching TRBD1. After removal of 2 bases from V and 5 bases from J, the junction contained 14 bases not matched to a gene. Germline values: CDR1 MNHNS, CDR2 SASEGT. The CDR3 extends over 17 amino acids. In nucleotides, the CDR3 is TGTGCCAGCAGTGAATATCCTGGCAGGGGGAAATCGGAGACCCAGTACTTC. It yields the protein CASSEYPGRGKSETQYF.